The 20 T cell receptor beta chains given below trace back to one sample, sequenced in a study of blood T cell repertoires in COVID-19. The repertoire was sequenced with immunoSEQ multiplex PCR; TCRdb's copy has only in-frame clones and lacks some. This sample has under 300,000 clones, with approximately 84% found just once. Material for sequencing was PBMCs or T cells enriched from blood (not recorded which). These TCRs come from a woman in her thirties or forties with acute COVID-19.

The chain recombines TRBV12-5 with TRBJ1-1, with D tentatively TRBD1 (5 bases). The CDR3 runs to 12 residues. CDR1 is LGHNT, CDR2 FRNRAP, per germline. V was pared by 5 bases and J by 7 bases, with 11 bases between. In DNA form, the CDR3 reads TGTGCTAGTGGTCGGGGCGGGGGTGAAGCTTTCTTT. As protein: CASGRGGGEAFF. The full variable domain, in which reference TRBV12-5 and TRBJ1-1 provide the parts outside the CDR3, is DARVTQTPRHKVTEMGQEVTMRCQPILGHNTVFWYRQTMMQGLELLAYFRNRAPLDDSGMPKDRFSAEMPDATLATLKIQPSEPRDSAVYFCASGRGGGEAFFGQGTRLTVV.

The V and J genes are TRBV7-8 and TRBJ1-3; D possibly corresponds to TRBD1 (5 bases). CDR1 is SGHVS, CDR2 FQNEAQ, per germline. The CDR3 has 14 residues. The V gene lost 2 bases and the J gene lost 0 bases, with 5 bases spanning the gap. The CDR3, as DNA: TGTGCCAGCAGCTTAACAGGCTCTGGAAACACCATATATTTT. Translated, it gives CASSLTGSGNTIYF.

The CDR3 loop is CATSDSGTPNYNEQFF. Here the CDR3 DNA reads TGTGCCACCAGTGATTCCGGGACTCCTAACTACAATGAGCAGTTCTTC. The chain employs TRBV24-1 and TRBJ2-1; D might be TRBD2 (6 bases). V lost 2 bases and J lost 3, with 13 bases in between. Germline V gene data show CDR1 as KGHDR and CDR2 as SFDVKD. The CDR3 sequence is 16 residues long.

The gene calls are TRBV6-5 and TRBJ1-4; perhaps TRBD1 as D (5 bases). CDR1 and CDR2 (germline): MNHEY, SVGAGI. The length of the CDR3 is 14 residues. V was shortened by 6 bases and J by 4 bases, with 12 bases between the two germline ends. The CDR3 region has the DNA TGTGCCAGCAGCCGACAGTTCTATAATGAAAAACTGTTTTTT. This gives the protein CASSRQFYNEKLFF.

The chain combines TRBV21-1 with TRBJ2-3; TRBD2 reflects the table's D call only, with no check against the DNA. TRBV21-1 is deemed a pseudogene. CDR3 length: 12 residues. The DNA for the CDR3 is TGTGCCAGCAGCAAAGGTCCGCGGGGGCAGTATTTT. It translates to CASSKGPRGQYF.

This clone was seen only a few times. The CDR3, as DNA: TGTGCCAGCACCGAGTCCCATGGAGCGCAGCAGTTCTTC. It specifies CASTESHGAQQFF. V usage is TRBV6-5 and J usage is TRBJ2-1; D unresolved. Trimming pared 7 bases from V and 11 bases from J, leaving 18 bases between. Germline values: CDR1 MNHEY, CDR2 SVGAGI. The CDR3 runs 13 residues.

The chain uses TRBV24-1 and TRBJ2-1, with D maybe TRBD2 (6 bases). This CDR3 has 13 amino acids. Germline CDR1 KGHDR, CDR2 SFDVKD. V gave up 9 bases and J gave up 1 base, with 9 bases separating them. In nucleotides, the CDR3 is TGTGCCACCGTAGGGAGGTCCTACAATGAGCAGTTCTTC. Its translation: CATVGRSYNEQFF.

This chain connects TRBV4-1 to TRBJ1-5; TRBD1 matches 9 bases. The germline gives CDR1 MGHRA, CDR2 YSYEKL. This CDR3 comprises 15 residues. J was trimmed by 5 bases and V by 1 base; bases with no gene match: 3. The CDR3 DNA reads as TGCGCCAGCAGCCAAGTGGGACAGGGCGATCAGCCCCAGCATTTT. Protein sequence: CASSQVGQGDQPQHF.

V gene TRBV5-1 combines with J gene TRBJ2-1; maybe TRBD2 (6 bases). Trimming took 3 bases from V and 5 from J, leaving 9 bases between them. From germline, CDR1 is SGHRS and CDR2 YFSETQ. This CDR3 region has 13 residues. CDR3 bases: TGCGCCAGCAGCTACGAGCGGGACAATGAGCAGTTCTTC. It encodes CASSYERDNEQFF.

This chain links TRBV19 with TRBJ1-5; D is undetermined. The ends were cut back, 7 bases at V and 4 bases at J, with 17 bases in the middle. The CDR3 contains 15 residues. Looked up from germline, CDR1 is LNHDA and CDR2 is SQIVND (reference sequence). The CDR3 is CASTLYGVPNQPQHF. The CDR3 nucleotides are TGTGCCAGTACCTTATACGGGGTCCCAAATCAGCCCCAGCATTTT.

This rearrangement joins TRBV24-1 to TRBJ2-7, with 9 bases aligning to TRBD1. With V trimmed by 4 bases and J by 3 bases, 9 bases remained unmatched. The CDR3 consists of 16 residues. Germline-derived CDR1 and CDR2 are KGHDR and SFDVKD. For the CDR3, the DNA is TGTGCCACCAGTGACCCGGGACAGGGAGGGGGCTACGAGCAGTACTTC. It yields the protein CATSDPGQGGGYEQYF.

The V gene is TRBV19, the J gene TRBJ2-2, with D tentatively TRBD2 (7 bases). Germline lookup yields CDR1 LNHDA and CDR2 SQIVND (reference sequence). The ends were cut back, 4 bases at V and 6 bases at J, with 15 bases in the middle. The CDR3 runs 15 residues. CDR3 coding DNA: TGTGCCAGTAGTAGGGGGCGGGAGCGTTCCGGGGAGCTGTTTTTT. It codes for CASSRGRERSGELFF. The full variable domain, rest sourced from reference TRBV19 and TRBJ2-2, is DGGITQSPKYLFRKEGQNVTLSCEQNLNHDAMYWYRQDPGQGLRLIYYSQIVNDFQKGDIAEGYSVSREKKESFPLTVTSAQKNPTAFYLCASSRGRERSGELFFGEGSRLTVL.

The chain links TRBV11-2 to TRBJ1-5, with 7 bases fitting TRBD1. V was pared by 5 bases and J by 2 bases, with 3 bases of the junction left unmatched. Germline CDR1 reads SGHAT; CDR2 reads FQNNGV. The CDR3 sequence is 14 residues long. In DNA form, the CDR3 reads TGTGCCAGCAGCCCTACAGGGGGCAATCAGCCCCAGCATTTT. Amino acids: CASSPTGGNQPQHF.

The chain recombines TRBV24-1 with TRBJ2-1, with TRBD2 identical over 7 bases. The V and J ends lost 2 bases and 2 bases, in that order; junction bases with no gene match: 8. From germline, CDR1 is KGHDR and CDR2 SFDVKD. The CDR3 is 17 amino acids. As DNA, the CDR3 is TGTGCCACCAGTGATTCTCCCGGGAGGAGGCCCTACAATGAGCAGTTCTTC. Encoded protein: CATSDSPGRRPYNEQFF.

The chain carries TRBV2 and TRBJ2-5; 9 bases are shared with TRBD2. Trimming at V came to 9 bases and at J to 5 bases, leaving 13 bases not matched to a gene. The CDR3 is made up of 15 amino acids. CDR1 and CDR2 (germline): SNHLY, FYNNEI. The CDR3 region has the DNA TGTGCCAGTAATGGCCTAGCGGGACTTGGGGAGACCCAGTACTTC. It specifies CASNGLAGLGETQYF.

The chain has TRBV5-1 and TRBJ2-6; D gene ambiguous. Trimming took off 4 bases at V and 0 bases at J, with 17 bases between the two ends. The CDR3 extends over 18 amino acids. Germline V lookup: CDR1 SGHRS, CDR2 YFSETQ. The CDR3 region has the DNA TGCGCCAGCAGCCAAATACTAACCCGGAGCTCTGGGGCCAACGTCCTGACTTTC. Protein product: CASSQILTRSSGANVLTF. Based on the CDR3 plus reference TRBV5-1 and TRBJ2-6, the full variable domain is KAGVTQTPRYLIKTRGQQVTLSCSPISGHRSVSWYQQTPGQGLQFLFEYFSETQRNKGNFPGRFSGRQFSNSRSEMNVSTLELGDSALYLCASSQILTRSSGANVLTFGAGSRLTVL.

The chain is built from TRBV10-1 and TRBJ2-2; D remains unclear. The CDR3 sequence is 13 residues long. Deletions cut 0 bases from V and 6 bases from J, with 5 bases between. CDR1 WNHNN and CDR2 SYGVQD come from the germline V gene (reference sequence). Here the CDR3 DNA reads TGCGCCAGCAGTGAGTCTATCCCCGGGGAGCTGTTTTTT. It translates to CASSESIPGELFF.

This chain uses TRBV5-6 with TRBJ1-1; 9 bases line up with TRBD1. CDR3 length: 17 amino acids. The V segment lost 6 bases and the J segment 1 base; nucleotides outside the gene matches: 13. The germline gives CDR1 SGHDT, CDR2 YYEEEE. CDR3 coding DNA: TGTGCCAGCAACTTACAGGGGGCCTTTAACCCGAACACTGAAGCTTTCTTT. It codes for CASNLQGAFNPNTEAFF.

This chain uses TRBV4-1 with TRBJ1-1; D is ambiguous. The V end lost 0 bases, the J end lost 1 base, and 6 bases lay between the germline ends. The CDR3 has 14 amino acids. Looked up from germline, CDR1 is MGHRA and CDR2 is YSYEKL. CDR3 region: CASSQETGNTEAFF. In nucleotides, the CDR3 is TGCGCCAGCAGCCAAGAAACGGGGAACACTGAAGCTTTCTTT.

The chain combines TRBV6-5 with TRBJ1-6; D unresolved. This CDR3 is built from 13 residues. From germline, CDR1 is MNHEY and CDR2 SVGAGI. V lost 7 bases and J lost 4, with 8 bases in between. The CDR3 nucleotides are TGTGCCAGCAATGCCGAGTATAATTCACCCCTCCACTTT. Translation gives CASNAEYNSPLHF.